Sequencing of this T cell receptor (beta chain) was carried out in a study of T cells after yellow fever vaccination (dated by TCRdb to between 2017 and 2020). Describing the broader study: The SMART-Seq v4 Ultra Low Input RNA kit was used to prepare libraries from fractions with low cell numbers. Bulk TCR alpha and beta repertoires were sequenced longitudinally to track T-cell clones before and after primary and booster YFV17D yellow fever vaccination. Two healthy male donors, one aged 18 to 29 and one aged 30 to 40 years, made up the cohort. Blood samples were taken at several timepoints before and after primary and secondary immunization, and bulk PBMC replicates and cell subsets were isolated. Broader findings and caveats from the paper: FACS-sorted repertoires could contain abundant contaminating clonotypes from the bulk population, so computational filtering was required. After the booster, most clones that had expanded after primary vaccination were detected again (about 95% of CD4 and 88% of CD8), suggesting broad maintenance of memory. Compared with the primary T-cell response, the secondary T-cell response was faster but weaker, reaching its peak on day 5 rather than on day 15. Because the study included only a couple of donors, the extent to which the findings can be generalized is limited. A small share of clonotypes was detected in both CD4 and CD8 compartments, with the overlap likely arising from convergent recombination.

This specimen's treatment or condition label, per the study, means: live attenuated yellow fever vaccine strain. A standard Ficoll-Paque protocol was used to isolate PBMCs from peripheral blood. CD4 and CD8 T-cell fractions were isolated with Dynabeads CD4 and CD8 positive selection kits. RNA was extracted with TriZol from bulk PBMCs, CD4 and CD8 fractions, and dextramer-positive and dextramer-negative fractions. Synthesis of TCR cDNA relied on 5'RACE template switching, a step that introduced a universal primer site along with unique molecular identifiers. cDNA synthesis was primed from both the TCR alpha and TCR beta constant segments. Library amplification used two PCR steps, and the second PCR step added sample barcodes and sequencing adapters. Sequencing of the libraries was done on either Illumina HiSeq 2500 (2x100 bp) or NovaSeq (2x150 bp). The authors processed their data as follows. MIGEC was used to demultiplex reads and collapse the reads into UMI consensus sequences, and MiXCR was used for V(D)J alignment. Vaccine-responding clonotypes were identified with edgeR using replicate PBMC samples, with FDR below 0.01 and a log2 fold change above 5 up to day 15 being required. Bulk clonotypes were assigned CD4 or CD8 identity according to which sequenced CD4 or CD8 repertoire held them at higher abundance. TCRdb applied fastp at Q25 and MiXCR to the public reads, then kept only in-frame beta chains. Each CDR3 protein appears once, grouped with its most common genes and DNA. For this entry, the V and J calls and clone size follow TCRdb and not the study's own pipeline. The sample contains over 120,000 distinct CDR3 sequences, less than 8.5% of them found a single time. Over 0.55% of the sample rests with the top ten.

The CDR3 spans 15 residues, from the cysteine through the phenylalanine. The DNA shown is the 45-base CDR3, in frame from base 1. Trimming takes 5 bases off V and 5 bases off J; junction bases not matched to a gene: 5. In the germline V gene, CDR1 corresponds to SGHRS and CDR2 to YFSETQ. In its sample, this clonotype was seen many times. No cognate antigen has been identified for it. No base quality values were provided; no much bigger clone lies one nucleotide off. The chain uses TRBV5-1 and TRBJ2-5; 14 bases in the middle match TRBD2. The receptor was derived from a man aged 30-40 years who received the YFV17D yellow fever vaccine. The sample was CD4+ T cells sorted from PBMCs, taken 10 days after the yellow fever booster vaccination. The CDR3 region: CASRKGTSGSETQYF. Here is the DNA: TGCGCCAGCAGGAAGGGGACTAGCGGGAGCGAGACCCAGTACTTC.